The entry that follows covers one T cell receptor beta chain sequence. Per the original methods: Estimates of nucleated cell counts were drawn from the amplification of reference gene primers. TCRdb keeps only in-frame clones here, not all; method: immunoSEQ multiplex PCR. Clonal size and the V and J genes are those of that table, whereas D and trimming came from the DNA. The data contain hundreds of thousands of clones, 85% of them singletons. This record comes from a study of blood T cell repertoires in COVID-19. Study at large: There were acute and convalescent COVID-19 samples, and they came from the United States, Italy and Spain. PBMCs, B-cell-depleted T cells, or T cells were the source of the cDNA or gDNA that made up the material.

CDR3 length: 16 amino acids. The V end lost 1 base, the J end lost 5 bases, and 16 bases lay between the germline ends. From germline, CDR1 is SGHAT and CDR2 FQNNGV. The receptor was isolated from a woman between 50 and 59 years old with active or convalescent COVID-19. The chain recombines TRBV11-2 with TRBJ2-3; TRBD2 is a possible D gene (6 bases). The sequenced sample consisted of peripheral blood. CDR3 DNA: TGTGCCAGCAGCTTAGTCCCCGGGCGGGAAGGAGATACGCAGTATTTT. Protein product: CASSLVPGREGDTQYF.